This T cell receptor beta chain was recovered during a study of blood T cell repertoires in COVID-19. Looking at the study overall: The cDNA or gDNA used as material had been derived from T cells, B-cell-depleted T cells, or PBMCs.

As handled by the study authors: Estimates of nucleated cell counts were drawn from the amplification of reference gene primers. Only in-frame clones appear in the TCRdb table, and some are missing; sequencing was by immunoSEQ multiplex PCR. Clone size and V and J calls were adopted from that table, with D and trimming inferred from the DNA. The table shows around 400,000 clones, with under 90% occurring only once. V was cut by 3 bases and J by 0 bases, with 6 bases left in between. The V gene's germline CDR1 is SGHDN and CDR2 FVKESK. This CDR3 has 14 residues. Sequenced sample: PBMCs or T cells enriched from blood (not recorded which). The rearrangement uses TRBV14 and TRBJ1-3, with D unclear. The origin of this receptor is a woman younger than 45 who had recovered from COVID-19. CDR3 nucleotides: TGTGCCAGCAGCCAGCAGAACTCTGGAAACACCATATATTTT. As protein: CASSQQNSGNTIYF. The full variable domain, completed using reference TRBV14 and TRBJ1-3, is EAGVTQFPSHSVIEKGQTVTLRCDPISGHDNLYWYRRVMGKEIKFLLHFVKESKQDESGMPNNRFLAERTGGTYSTLKVQPAELEDSGVYFCASSQQNSGNTIYFGEGSWLTVV.